These 19 T cell receptor beta chains share one sample of origin, sequenced in a study of blood T cell repertoires in COVID-19. Assay used: immunoSEQ multiplex PCR; TCRdb lists only in-frame clones, some missing. This sample has tens of thousands of clones, with roughly 82% found just once. Sequencing input: peripheral blood. The receptors come from a man in his fifties or sixties with acute or convalescent COVID-19.

Comments on this clone: Other DNA sequences of this sample code for an identical CDR3. V gene TRBV7-2 combines with J gene TRBJ2-3; unclear D gene. The germline V and J ends were trimmed by 2 bases and 6 bases, with 3 bases remaining between them. Germline CDR1 is SGHTA and CDR2 is FQGNSA. The CDR3 extends over 11 amino acids. DNA of the CDR3: TGTGCCAGCAGCTTACCGGATACGCAGTATTTT. Its protein is CASSLPDTQYF.

The chain is built from TRBV6-5 and TRBJ2-1; TRBD2 might be the D (7 bases). The CDR3 has 14 residues. Per the germline V gene, CDR1 is MNHEY and CDR2 is SVGAGI. Trimming removed 7 bases at V and 4 bases at J, with 14 bases between. The CDR3, as DNA: TGTGCCAGCAAGGCGGGGGCTGCATACAATGAGCAGTTCTTC. Translated: CASKAGAAYNEQFF.

This chain joins TRBV5-1 and TRBJ2-5; 8 bases are shared with TRBD1. Germline values: CDR1 SGHRS, CDR2 YFSETQ. With V trimmed by 4 bases and J by 1 base, 15 bases remained unmatched. The CDR3 is made up of 18 amino acids. The CDR3 sequence is CASSHGGQVVRAQETQYF. For the CDR3, the DNA is TGCGCCAGCAGCCACGGGGGACAGGTTGTTAGGGCCCAAGAGACCCAGTACTTC.

This chain links TRBV7-9 with TRBJ2-5; 9 positions agree with TRBD2. The ends lost 5 bases at V and 2 bases at J; junction bases unmatched: 3. CDR1 is SEHNR and CDR2 is FQNEAQ in the germline V gene (reference sequence). This CDR3 is built from 14 residues. The CDR3, as DNA: TGTGCCAGCAGCCTGCTAGCGGGGCAAGAGACCCAGTACTTC. Protein: CASSLLAGQETQYF.

The chain is built from TRBV12-5 and TRBJ1-2; 7 positions match TRBD1. CDR1 and CDR2 from the germline V gene are LGHNT and FRNRAP. Unmatched junction bases numbered 8, after V lost 5 bases and J lost 2 bases. The CDR3 has 15 amino acids. CDR3 residues: CASGEQGFLNYGYTF. The CDR3 DNA reads TGTGCTAGTGGTGAACAGGGGTTCTTAAACTATGGCTACACCTTC.

The CDR3: CASNNGQVNSNQPQHF. The CDR3 coding sequence is TGTGCCAGCAACAATGGACAGGTTAATAGCAATCAGCCCCAGCATTTT. The chain uses TRBV2 and TRBJ1-5, with 7 bases that match TRBD1. This CDR3 spans 16 amino acids. The germline gives CDR1 SNHLY, CDR2 FYNNEI. J lost 0 bases, V lost 7 bases, and 9 bases had no gene match.

The chain is built from TRBV11-2 and TRBJ2-5, with 7 bases identical to TRBD1. Per the germline V gene, CDR1 is SGHAT and CDR2 is FQNNGV. CDR3 size: 14 residues. J was trimmed by 4 bases and V by 4 bases; bases with no gene match: 6. In DNA form, the CDR3 reads TGTGCCAGCAGCTCCCCGACAGGGACAGAGACCCAGTACTTC. Its translation is CASSSPTGTETQYF.

The DNA for the CDR3 is TGCAGCGACTATCTAGCGGGGGGGAACTTTTTCGAGACCCAGTACTTC. As protein: CSDYLAGGNFFETQYF. The chain combines TRBV29-1 with TRBJ2-5; 12 nucleotides align to TRBD2. The CDR3 runs to 16 residues. After removal of 7 bases from V and 5 bases from J, the junction contained 14 bases not matched to a gene. Germline V CDR1 and CDR2: SQVTM, ANQGSEA.

The chain recombines TRBV7-2 with TRBJ2-1, with TRBD1 matching over 7 bases. The CDR3 sequence is 15 residues long. Germline CDR1 and CDR2: SGHTA and FQGNSA. J lost 12 bases, V lost 5 bases, and 16 bases had no gene match. The chain's CDR3 is CASSPRQGPILGQFF. The DNA for the CDR3 is TGTGCCAGCAGCCCCCGACAGGGCCCTATCCTCGGGCAGTTCTTC.

The chain uses TRBV6-5 and TRBJ1-6; tentative D call: TRBD1 (5 bases). The germline gives CDR1 MNHEY, CDR2 SVGAGI. V was shortened by 0 bases and J by 6 bases, with 9 bases between the two germline ends. The CDR3 totals 15 residues. CDR3 in DNA: TGTGCCAGCAGTTACTCCCCCGGGGGTAATTCACCCCTCCACTTT. This sequence encodes CASSYSPGGNSPLHF.

V gene TRBV5-1 combines with J gene TRBJ2-7; 11 bases map to TRBD2. V gave up 4 bases and J gave up 4 bases; unmatched junction bases: 7. The CDR3 extends over 15 amino acids. From germline, CDR1 is SGHRS and CDR2 YFSETQ. CDR3: CASSRFSGGAYEQYF. CDR3 in DNA: TGCGCCAGCAGCCGATTTAGCGGGGGGGCTTACGAGCAGTACTTC.

The CDR3 DNA reads as TGTGCCAGCAGCCAAAGGATCGGAGCGTATACCTATGGCTACACCTTC. Encoded protein: CASSQRIGAYTYGYTF. The J gene is TRBJ1-2, the V gene TRBV14; D gene uncertain. Germline lookup yields CDR1 SGHDN and CDR2 FVKESK. The CDR3 is made up of 16 amino acids. The V and J ends lost 2 bases and 4 bases respectively, with 17 bases between them.

This clone was detected once. The chain joins TRBV19 to TRBJ2-2; 10 positions agree with TRBD2. J lost 6 bases, V lost 9 bases, and 4 bases had no gene match. Looked up from germline, CDR1 is LNHDA and CDR2 is SQIVND (reference sequence). CDR3 size: 13 residues. This CDR3 is CARVAGGAGELFF. The CDR3 DNA follows: TGTGCCAGAGTAGCGGGGGGTGCCGGGGAGCTGTTTTTT.

The chain uses TRBV9 and TRBJ2-2; maybe TRBD2 (5 bases). Trimming left V 1 base short and J 6 bases short, with 13 bases between. Germline loops: CDR1 SGDLS, CDR2 YYNGEE. This CDR3 comprises 15 residues. The CDR3 loop is CASSVFRDRAGELFF. DNA for the CDR3: TGTGCCAGCAGCGTATTTCGGGATCGCGCCGGGGAGCTGTTTTTT.

The chain recombines TRBV5-1 with TRBJ2-3; maybe TRBD2 (6 bases). Per germline, CDR1 SGHRS and CDR2 YFSETQ. V was shortened by 2 bases and J by 4 bases, with 14 bases between the two germline ends. The CDR3 is made up of 15 amino acids. DNA of the CDR3: TGCGCCAGCAGCTTAATCGGGGGAATCGCAGATACGCAGTATTTT. Protein: CASSLIGGIADTQYF. Variable domain in full (rest from reference TRBV5-1 and TRBJ2-3): KAGVTQTPRYLIKTRGQQVTLSCSPISGHRSVSWYQQTPGQGLQFLFEYFSETQRNKGNFPGRFSGRQFSNSRSEMNVSTLELGDSALYLCASSLIGGIADTQYFGPGTRLTVL.

The chain joins TRBV28 to TRBJ1-6; 8 nucleotides line up with TRBD1. The ends lost 6 bases at V and 7 bases at J; junction bases unmatched: 17. The CDR3 has 18 residues. Germline CDR1 reads MDHEN; CDR2 reads SYDVKM. This CDR3 reads CASSPSWLLDRVNSPLHF. The CDR3 nucleotides read TGTGCCAGCAGCCCCTCCTGGCTCCTGGACAGGGTCAATTCACCCCTCCACTTT.

The chain uses TRBV7-9 and TRBJ2-2; 8 bases are a match to TRBD1. This CDR3 is 13 amino acids long. V dropped 5 bases and J dropped 7; count of bases not matched to a gene: 3. Germline CDR1 and CDR2: SEHNR and FQNEAQ (reference sequence). The CDR3 sequence: CASSRTGHGELFF. The CDR3 nucleotides are TGTGCCAGCAGCCGGACAGGGCACGGGGAGCTGTTTTTT.

This chain links TRBV18 with TRBJ1-1, with 8 bases that match TRBD1. V trimming: 5 bases; J trimming: 3 bases; junction bases outside the gene matches: 14. This CDR3 spans 17 amino acids. CDR1 is KGHSH and CDR2 is LQKENI in the germline V gene. The CDR3 DNA reads TGTGCCAGCTCATCATTAAATTCCGGACAGGGCCACACTGAAGCTTTCTTT. This encodes CASSSLNSGQGHTEAFF.

This clone was observed once. CDR3 nucleotides: TGTGCCAGCAGATACGGGACAGGGGCAGGCTCACCCCTCCACTTT. It is translated as CASRYGTGAGSPLHF. The chain combines TRBV7-2 with TRBJ1-6; 10 bases align to TRBD1. The CDR3 consists of 15 residues. Trimming at V came to 6 bases and at J to 10 bases, leaving 9 bases not matched to a gene. The germline CDR1 and CDR2 sequences are SGHTA and FQGNSA.